Below are 10 T cell receptor beta chains sequenced from a single sample in a study of blood T cell repertoires in COVID-19. Profiled with immunoSEQ multiplex PCR; TCRdb holds only in-frame clones, not every one. The sample consists of some 120,000 clones, roughly four fifths of them appearing once. Sequencing was done on a sample of PBMCs or T cells enriched from blood (not recorded which). The receptors shown here come from a man aged 25-45 years who had recovered from COVID-19.

The V call is TRBV28, the J call TRBJ1-2, with D possibly matching TRBD1 (5 bases). From germline, CDR1 is MDHEN and CDR2 SYDVKM. The CDR3 has 14 amino acids. Between the trimmed V and J ends, which lost 3 bases and 2 bases, there was a span of 10 bases. CDR3 in amino acids: CASSFGGANYGYTF. The CDR3 nucleotides read TGTGCCAGCAGTTTTGGAGGGGCCAACTATGGCTACACCTTC.

V is TRBV27 and J is TRBJ2-7; 7 positions match TRBD2. The CDR3 runs 16 residues. Germline V gene data show CDR1 as MNHEY and CDR2 as SMNVEV (reference sequence). Unmatched junction bases numbered 14, after V lost 7 bases and J lost 2 bases. Written as DNA, the CDR3 is TGTGCCAGCAACCCTAGGCCGGGACGGGGGGCCTACGAGCAGTACTTC. Its protein product is CASNPRPGRGAYEQYF.

This chain joins TRBV12-5 and TRBJ2-3, with a tentative D call TRBD2 (5 bases). Per germline, CDR1 LGHNT and CDR2 FRNRAP. The CDR3 is 15 amino acids. Trimming removed 5 bases at V and 0 bases at J, with 12 bases between. In nucleotides, the CDR3 is TGTGCTAGTGGTGACTACGGTACTAGCACAGATACGCAGTATTTT. This sequence encodes CASGDYGTSTDTQYF.

This chain joins TRBV7-2 and TRBJ2-6; possible D gene TRBD2, 5 bases. Germline CDR1 reads SGHTA; CDR2 reads FQGNSA. The CDR3 is made up of 17 amino acids. Trimming removed 1 base from V and 0 bases from J, with 10 bases in between. CDR3 loop: CASSLVAGDSGANVLTF. CDR3 coding DNA: TGTGCCAGCAGCTTAGTCGCCGGGGACTCTGGGGCCAACGTCCTGACTTTC.

This clone was detected only once. The DNA for the CDR3 is TGTGCCAGCAGCCATCGACAGTACAATGAGCAGTTCTTC. Protein product: CASSHRQYNEQFF. This chain links TRBV13 with TRBJ2-1; D perhaps matches TRBD1 (5 bases). In germline, CDR1 is PRHDT, CDR2 FYEKMQ (reference sequence). The CDR3 covers 13 residues. Trimming took off 5 bases at V and 4 bases at J, with 9 bases between the two ends.

In its sample, this clone was seen once. The chain couples TRBV10-2 to TRBJ1-5; unclear D gene. Trimming shortened V by 8 bases and J by 0 bases, and 11 bases separated the two germline ends. Germline loops: CDR1 WSHSY, CDR2 SAAADI. The CDR3 runs to 14 residues. The CDR3, as DNA: TGCGCCAGCGGAGCAGCCTATAGCAATCAGCCCCAGCATTTT. The encoded protein is CASGAAYSNQPQHF.

Turning to this clone: At the DNA level, this CDR3 is encoded by other sequences in the same sample as well. V is TRBV10-1 and J is TRBJ2-2; D unresolved. The CDR3 has 14 residues. The V and J ends lost 6 bases and 0 bases respectively, with 8 bases between them. Germline lookup yields CDR1 WNHNN and CDR2 SYGVQD (reference sequence). CDR3 amino acids: CASSQDTNTGELFF. The CDR3 bases are TGCGCCAGCAGCCAAGACACGAACACCGGGGAGCTGTTTTTT.

The genes are TRBV7-2 and TRBJ2-1; TRBD2 aligns across 8 bases. This CDR3 contains 15 residues. V gave up 1 base and J gave up 4 bases; unmatched junction bases: 3. Germline loops: CDR1 SGHTA, CDR2 FQGNSA. CDR3 sequence: CASSLEAGEYNEQFF. In DNA, the CDR3 is TGTGCCAGCAGCTTAGAAGCGGGGGAGTACAATGAGCAGTTCTTC.

The V and J genes are TRBV12-5 and TRBJ1-3, with D tentatively TRBD1 (5 bases). V gave up 3 bases and J gave up 0 bases, with 12 bases separating them. The germline gives CDR1 LGHNT, CDR2 FRNRAP. The CDR3 contains 16 residues. The CDR3 region is CASGLPGGYSGNTIYF. Written as DNA, the CDR3 is TGTGCTAGTGGTTTACCCGGGGGTTACTCTGGAAACACCATATATTTT.

The gene calls are TRBV24-1 and TRBJ2-3, with 10 bases identical to TRBD1. Germline V CDR1 and CDR2: KGHDR, SFDVKD. The length of the CDR3 is 16 residues. The ends lost 2 bases at V and 2 bases at J; junction bases unmatched: 3. CDR3 loop: CATSDSGQGPTDTQYF. The CDR3 DNA reads TGTGCCACCAGTGATTCGGGACAGGGGCCCACAGATACGCAGTATTTT.